The table lists the clone carrying this T cell receptor beta chain with many counts. Germline-derived CDR1 and CDR2 are DFQATT and SNEGSKA (reference sequence). Trimming took off 0 bases at V and 6 bases at J, with 18 bases between the two ends. CDR3 size: 15 residues. The sample belongs to a study of early T cells in non-severe SARS-CoV-2 infection. Molecules of cDNA were individually given unique molecular identifiers that were attached to them. TCRdb passed the 5' RACE reads through MiXCR, listing each CDR3 protein once. Counted here are about 70,000 distinct CDR3 sequences, 14% occurring once; the ten biggest clones make up roughly 4.3%.

The clonotype was recovered from an adult who was a healthcare worker with PCR-confirmed SARS-CoV-2 infection or an uninfected control (not recorded which). V is TRBV20-1 and J is TRBJ2-7; a possible D gene is TRBD2 (6 bases). Sequences were derived from whole blood, sampled at baseline. The CDR3 sequence is CSARDLGGGMAEQYF. CDR3 nucleotides: TGCAGTGCTAGAGATTTAGGAGGCGGGATGGCCGAGCAGTACTTC.